Sequencing of this TCR beta chain was carried out in a study of T cell responses to AZD1222 COVID-19 vaccine. Study as a whole: Second-dose timings of about 4 or about 12 weeks were pooled.

Germline-derived CDR1 and CDR2 are LGHDT and YNNKEL (reference sequence). J gave up 2 bases and V 3 bases, and 2 bases lay outside the gene matches. The CDR3 consists of 15 residues. A remark on this clone: The antigen is not known.

Points from the study as a whole: Compared with day 0, the breadth and depth of the Spike-specific TCR repertoire rose significantly after two doses of AZD1222. Clonal diversity was possibly underestimated, and the donors were mostly white British, with more females.

TCRdb keeps only in-frame clones here, not all; method: immunoSEQ multiplex PCR. The sample carries about 120,000 clones, 88% recorded once. The V gene is TRBV3-1 (or the pseudogene TRBV3-2), the J gene TRBJ2-7; 12 bases line up with TRBD2. The clonotype was recovered from an adult in good health. This material consisted of peripheral blood, taken on day 0 of AZD1222 vaccination. This CDR3 reads CASSQTSGGPYEQYF. CDR3 nucleotide sequence: TGTGCCAGCAGCCAGACTAGCGGGGGACCCTACGAGCAGTACTTC.